Following are 17 T cell receptor beta chains from one sample sequenced in a study of blood T cell repertoires in COVID-19. Using immunoSEQ multiplex PCR, the repertoire was profiled, and TCRdb retains in-frame clones only, with some absent. Here the sample spans more than 150,000 clones, over 70% being singletons. Material for sequencing was PBMCs or T cells enriched from blood (not recorded which). The receptors stem from a man aged 55 to 70 who had been exposed to COVID-19.

The chain recombines TRBV19 with TRBJ2-3; TRBD2 matches at 8 bases. From germline, CDR1 is LNHDA and CDR2 SQIVND (reference sequence). The CDR3 sequence is 17 residues long. V lost 6 bases to trimming and J lost 0 bases; unmatched junction nucleotides: 11. The DNA for the CDR3 is TGTGCCAGTAGCCCGACTAGCGCCACCCGAAGCACAGATACGCAGTATTTT. Translating gives CASSPTSATRSTDTQYF.

A few counts support this clone. The chain is built from TRBV7-2 and TRBJ1-5; 7 bases align to TRBD1. From germline, CDR1 is SGHTA and CDR2 FQGNSA. Germline trimming cut 2 bases from V and 7 bases from J; bases unmatched to any gene: 20. The length of the CDR3 is 19 residues. For the CDR3, the DNA is TGTGCCAGCAGCTTATTCGGGAGACAGGGTCCATCGCGGACCCAGCCCCAGCATTTT. It yields the protein CASSLFGRQGPSRTQPQHF. Complete variable domain (other parts from reference TRBV7-2 and TRBJ1-5): GAGVSQSPSNKVTEKGKDVELRCDPISGHTALYWYRQSLGQGLEFLIYFQGNSAPDKSGLPSDRFSAERTGGSVSTLTIQRTQQEDSAVYLCASSLFGRQGPSRTQPQHFGDGTRLSIL.

In the case of this clone: A read error may produce the germline difference seen at one junction end. The chain uses TRBV29-1 and TRBJ1-5, with D unclear. The V gene's germline CDR1 is SQVTM and CDR2 ANQGSEA. The CDR3 covers 16 residues. Written as DNA, the CDR3 is TGTTCAATTGTGGGTCCGGGAACGGGAAGCAATCAGCCCCAGCATTTT. This translates into CSIVGPGTGSNQPQHF. Full variable domain (remainder filled in from reference TRBV29-1 and TRBJ1-5): SAVISQKPSRDICQRGTSLTIQCQVDSQVTMMFWYRQQPGQSLTLIATANQGSEATYESGFVIDKFPISRPNLTFSTLTVSNMSPEDSSIYLCSIVGPGTGSNQPQHFGDGTRLSIL.

This clone was seen ten or more times. The chain joins TRBV19 to TRBJ1-5, with 7 positions matching TRBD1. This CDR3 spans 15 amino acids. V dropped 7 bases and J dropped 9; count of bases not matched to a gene: 15. Per the germline V gene, CDR1 is LNHDA and CDR2 is SQIVND (reference sequence). The CDR3: CASNIPGQRIRPQHF. CDR3 in DNA: TGTGCCAGTAACATACCGGGACAGCGGATTAGGCCCCAGCATTTT.

CDR3 sequence reads: CASSLSGGLYEQYF. In DNA form, the CDR3 reads TGCGCCAGCAGCTTGTCCGGGGGGCTTTACGAGCAGTACTTC. This chain joins TRBV5-1 and TRBJ2-7; D might be TRBD2 (7 bases). CDR1 and CDR2 from the germline V gene are SGHRS and YFSETQ. V was shortened by 1 base and J by 4 bases, with 12 bases between the two germline ends. This CDR3 has 14 residues.

The rearrangement links TRBV19 to TRBJ2-5; D remains unclear. The V gene's germline CDR1 is LNHDA and CDR2 SQIVND (reference sequence). The ends were cut back, 7 bases at V and 1 base at J, with 10 bases in the middle. The CDR3 length is 13 residues. The CDR3 DNA sequence: TGTGCCAGTAAAGAGGTCGCCCAAGAGACCCAGTACTTC. Amino acid sequence: CASKEVAQETQYF.

The chain links TRBV11-3 to TRBJ2-2; 8 bases map to TRBD1. Germline CDR1 reads SGHNT; CDR2 reads YENEEA. The CDR3 runs to 16 residues. With 3 bases clipped from V and 4 bases from J, the junction kept 7 bases outside the gene matches. In nucleotides, the CDR3 is TGTGCCAGCAGCTTTGGCAGGGGGCTTGGCACCGGGGAGCTGTTTTTT. Translation gives CASSFGRGLGTGELFF.

This clone was counted between two and nine times. The chain joins TRBV7-2 to TRBJ2-7, with TRBD2 identical over 12 bases. The CDR3 runs 15 residues. Per germline, CDR1 SGHTA and CDR2 FQGNSA. After removal of 5 bases from V and 4 bases from J, the junction contained 6 bases not matched to a gene. CDR3 nucleotides: TGTGCCAGCAGCGCAGCTAGCGGGAGGGAATACGAGCAGTACTTC. It encodes CASSAASGREYEQYF. Using reference TRBV7-2 and TRBJ2-7 for the parts outside the CDR3, the full variable domain is GAGVSQSPSNKVTEKGKDVELRCDPISGHTALYWYRQSLGQGLEFLIYFQGNSAPDKSGLPSDRFSAERTGGSVSTLTIQRTQQEDSAVYLCASSAASGREYEQYFGPGTRLTVT.

The rearrangement joins TRBV19 to TRBJ1-4; D is unclear. The V end lost 6 bases, the J end lost 8 bases, and 13 bases lay between the germline ends. The V gene's germline CDR1 is LNHDA and CDR2 SQIVND (reference sequence). This CDR3 spans 13 amino acids. The CDR3 spells CASSPGQIEKLFF. The CDR3 nucleotides read TGTGCCAGTAGCCCGGGTCAGATAGAAAAACTGTTTTTT.

The gene calls are TRBV4-3 and TRBJ2-3; TRBD2 agrees at 9 bases. CDR3 length: 17 residues. J lost 3 bases, V lost 0 bases, and 7 bases had no gene match. Germline CDR1 reads LGHNA; CDR2 reads YSLEER. CDR3 sequence reads: CASSQDNAGGPTDTQYF. CDR3 in DNA: TGCGCCAGCAGCCAAGATAACGCGGGAGGGCCTACAGATACGCAGTATTTT.

This chain links TRBV2 with TRBJ2-3; 7 bases line up with TRBD1. The germline V gene has CDR1 SNHLY and CDR2 FYNNEI. The CDR3 has 15 residues. The junction had 8 bases not matched to a gene; V was cut back by 8 bases and J by 0 bases. The DNA for the CDR3 is TGTGCCAGCCGGCACCCGGGACAGAGCACAGATACGCAGTATTTT. The encoded protein is CASRHPGQSTDTQYF.

The CDR3 bases are TGTGCCAGCTCACTACCCAGCTACAATGAGCAGTTCTTC. As protein: CASSLPSYNEQFF. This chain links TRBV6-5 with TRBJ2-1; D is unresolved. This CDR3 spans 13 amino acids. The germline V gene has CDR1 MNHEY and CDR2 SVGAGI. V was pared by 8 bases and J by 3 bases, with 11 bases between.

The chain is built from TRBV7-2 and TRBJ2-7, with 10 bases lining up with TRBD1. CDR3 length: 14 amino acids. In germline, CDR1 is SGHTA, CDR2 FQGNSA. J gave up 1 base and V 5 bases, and 2 bases lay outside the gene matches. CDR3 in DNA: TGTGCCAGCAGCCGGGACAGGGGTTCCTACGAGCAGTACTTC. Translated, it gives CASSRDRGSYEQYF.

The gene calls are TRBV4-1 and TRBJ2-1; 7 positions match TRBD2. This CDR3 region has 15 residues. The ends lost 3 bases at V and 7 bases at J; junction bases unmatched: 9. Germline V gene lookup returns CDR1 MGHRA and CDR2 YSYEKL. The CDR3: CASSQSGSSGNEQFF. In DNA form, the CDR3 reads TGCGCCAGCAGCCAGTCTGGGTCTAGCGGTAATGAGCAGTTCTTC.

The chain is built from TRBV2 and TRBJ1-1; perhaps TRBD1 as D (6 bases). Trimming removed 6 bases at V and 0 bases at J, with 8 bases between. Germline loops: CDR1 SNHLY, CDR2 FYNNEI. The CDR3 loop spans 13 amino acids. The CDR3 spells CASRGDMNTEAFF. CDR3 bases: TGTGCCAGCAGGGGGGACATGAACACTGAAGCTTTCTTT.

The chain carries TRBV12-2 and TRBJ2-7; the table's D call, TRBD2, has no DNA check behind it. TRBV12-2 is listed as a pseudogene. The CDR3 contains 17 residues. In DNA, the CDR3 is TGTGCAAGTCGCTTAGGAGGAAGGAGGTCGGAACCCTACGAGCAGTACTTC. Protein product: CASRLGGRRSEPYEQYF.

This chain connects TRBV28 to TRBJ2-5; D is unclear. The CDR3 runs 12 residues. Trimming removed 6 bases at V and 5 bases at J, with 10 bases between. Germline loops: CDR1 MDHEN, CDR2 SYDVKM. In DNA form, the CDR3 reads TGTGCCAGCAGCGCAGGCTTGGAGACCCAGTACTTC. Translation: CASSAGLETQYF. The variable domain in full, with the rest retrieved from reference TRBV28 and TRBJ2-5, is DVKVTQSSRYLVKRTGEKVFLECVQDMDHENMFWYRQDPGLGLRLIYFSYDVKMKEKGDIPEGYSVSREKKERFSLILESASTNQTSMYLCASSAGLETQYFGPGTRLLVL.